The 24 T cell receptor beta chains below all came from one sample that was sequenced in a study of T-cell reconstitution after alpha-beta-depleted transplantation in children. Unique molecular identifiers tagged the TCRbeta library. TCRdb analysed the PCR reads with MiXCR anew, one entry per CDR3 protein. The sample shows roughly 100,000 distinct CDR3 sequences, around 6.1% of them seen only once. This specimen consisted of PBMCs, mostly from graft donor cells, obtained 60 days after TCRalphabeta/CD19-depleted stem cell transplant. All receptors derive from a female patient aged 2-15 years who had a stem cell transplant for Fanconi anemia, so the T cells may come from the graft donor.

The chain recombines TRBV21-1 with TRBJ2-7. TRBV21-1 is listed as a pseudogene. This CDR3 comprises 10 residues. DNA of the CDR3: TGTGCCAGCAGCAAAAGGAAGGAGCACTTC. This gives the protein CASSKRKEHF.

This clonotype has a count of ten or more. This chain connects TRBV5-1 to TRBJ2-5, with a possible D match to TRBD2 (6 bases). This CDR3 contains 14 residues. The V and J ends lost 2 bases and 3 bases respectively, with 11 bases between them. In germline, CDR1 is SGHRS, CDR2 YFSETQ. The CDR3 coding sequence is TGCGCCAGCAGCTTCGGGAGCGTAGAAGAGACCCAGTACTTC. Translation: CASSFGSVEETQYF.

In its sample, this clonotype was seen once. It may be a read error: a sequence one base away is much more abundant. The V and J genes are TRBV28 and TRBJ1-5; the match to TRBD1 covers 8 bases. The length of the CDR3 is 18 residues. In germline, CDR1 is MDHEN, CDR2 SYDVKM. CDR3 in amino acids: CASSFRTGRWDSNQPQRF. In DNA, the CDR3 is TGTGCCAGCAGTTTTCGGACAGGGAGATGGGATAGCAATCAGCCCCAGCGTTTT.

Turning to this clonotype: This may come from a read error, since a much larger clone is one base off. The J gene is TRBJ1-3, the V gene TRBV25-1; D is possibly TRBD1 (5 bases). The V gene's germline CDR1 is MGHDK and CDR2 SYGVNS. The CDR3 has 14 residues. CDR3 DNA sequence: TGTTCCAGCAGTATTCCAGGGACTGGAAACACCATATATTTT. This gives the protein CSSSIPGTGNTIYF.

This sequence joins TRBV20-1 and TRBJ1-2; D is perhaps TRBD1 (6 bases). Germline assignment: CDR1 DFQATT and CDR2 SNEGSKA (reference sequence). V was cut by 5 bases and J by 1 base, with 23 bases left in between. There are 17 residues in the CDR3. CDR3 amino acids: CSAPPGGARPLNYGYTF. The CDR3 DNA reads TGCAGTGCTCCCCCCGGGGGGGCGCGCCCTCTTAACTATGGCTACACCTTC.

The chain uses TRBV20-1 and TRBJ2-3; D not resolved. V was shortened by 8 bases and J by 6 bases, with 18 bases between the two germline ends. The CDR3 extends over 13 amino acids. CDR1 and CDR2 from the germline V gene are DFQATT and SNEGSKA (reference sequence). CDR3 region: CSLTIGQGDTQYF. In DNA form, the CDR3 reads TGCAGTCTCACGATAGGGCAAGGGGATACGCAGTATTTT.

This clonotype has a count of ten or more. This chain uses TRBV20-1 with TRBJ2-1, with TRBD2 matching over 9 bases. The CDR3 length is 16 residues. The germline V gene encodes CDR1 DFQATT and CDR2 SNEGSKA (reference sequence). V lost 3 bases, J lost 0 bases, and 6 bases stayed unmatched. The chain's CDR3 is CSASGTSLSSYNEQFF. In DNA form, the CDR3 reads TGCAGTGCTAGCGGGACTAGCCTGAGCTCCTACAATGAGCAGTTCTTC.

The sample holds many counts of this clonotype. CDR3 residues: CASSLITGRETQYF. In DNA form, the CDR3 reads TGTGCCAGCAGCTTAATCACTGGAAGGGAGACCCAGTACTTC. This rearrangement joins TRBV7-6 to TRBJ2-5; D unresolved. This CDR3 comprises 14 residues. CDR1 is SGHVS, CDR2 FNYEAQ, per germline. V lost 2 bases and J 5 bases, leaving 12 bases between the germline ends.

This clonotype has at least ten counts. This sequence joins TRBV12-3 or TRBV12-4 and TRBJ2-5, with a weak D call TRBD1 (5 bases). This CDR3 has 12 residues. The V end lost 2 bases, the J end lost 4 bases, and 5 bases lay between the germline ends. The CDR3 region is CASSLQGETQYF. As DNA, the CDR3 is TGTGCCAGCAGTTTACAGGGAGAGACCCAGTACTTC.

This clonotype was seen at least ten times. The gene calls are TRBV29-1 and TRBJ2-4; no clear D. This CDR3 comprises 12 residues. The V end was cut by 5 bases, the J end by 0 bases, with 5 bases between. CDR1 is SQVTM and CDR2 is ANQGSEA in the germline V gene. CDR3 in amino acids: CSVQIAKNIQYF. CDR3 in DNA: TGCAGCGTTCAAATAGCCAAAAACATTCAGTACTTC.

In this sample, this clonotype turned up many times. The CDR3, as DNA: TGCAGTGCTAGCCCCCAGGGACAGCCCGCTATGGCTTGCACCTTC. Amino acids: CSASPQGQPAMACTF. The chain uses TRBV20-1 and TRBJ1-2, with 7 nucleotides matching TRBD1. The CDR3 extends over 15 amino acids. The germline V gene encodes CDR1 DFQATT and CDR2 SNEGSKA (reference sequence). V was pared by 3 bases and J by 13 bases, with 20 bases of the junction left unmatched.

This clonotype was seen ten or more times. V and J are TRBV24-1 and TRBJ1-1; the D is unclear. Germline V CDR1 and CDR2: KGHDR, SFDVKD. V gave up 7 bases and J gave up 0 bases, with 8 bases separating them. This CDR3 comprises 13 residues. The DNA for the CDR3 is TGTGCCACCAGAACAAGCATGAACACTGAAGCTTTCTTT. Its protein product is CATRTSMNTEAFF.

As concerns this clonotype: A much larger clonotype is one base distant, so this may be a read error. The CDR3: CCAGRALVPYEQYF. DNA of the CDR3: TGCTGTGCTGGGCGGGCCCTCGTACCCTACGAGCAGTACTTC. The V call is TRBV20-1, the J call TRBJ2-7; tentatively, D is TRBD2 (5 bases). Germline CDR1 reads DFQATT; CDR2 reads SNEGSKA (reference sequence). The CDR3 covers 14 residues.

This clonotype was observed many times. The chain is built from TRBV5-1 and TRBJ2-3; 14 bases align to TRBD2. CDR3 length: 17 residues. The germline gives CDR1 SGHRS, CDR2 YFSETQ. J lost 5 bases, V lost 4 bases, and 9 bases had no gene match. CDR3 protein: CASSLLTSGGAGDTQYF. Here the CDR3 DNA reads TGCGCCAGCAGCCTACTGACTAGCGGGGGGGCAGGAGATACGCAGTATTTT.

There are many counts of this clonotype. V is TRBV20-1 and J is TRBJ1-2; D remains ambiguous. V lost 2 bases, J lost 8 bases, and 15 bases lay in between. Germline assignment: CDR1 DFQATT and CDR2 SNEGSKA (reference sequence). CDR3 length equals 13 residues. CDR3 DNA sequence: TGCAGTGCTAGACAGATTCCGGGGAGCGGCTACACCTTC. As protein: CSARQIPGSGYTF.

This CDR3 reads CASSQVTSGDTDTQYF. As DNA, the CDR3 is TGTGCCAGCAGCCAAGTGACTAGCGGGGACACAGATACGCAGTATTTT. This sequence joins TRBV4-2 and TRBJ2-3, with 11 bases lining up with TRBD2. The V gene end was trimmed by 1 base and the J gene end by 2 bases; junction bases not matched to a gene: 2. There are 16 residues in the CDR3. The germline gives CDR1 LGHNA, CDR2 YNFKEQ.

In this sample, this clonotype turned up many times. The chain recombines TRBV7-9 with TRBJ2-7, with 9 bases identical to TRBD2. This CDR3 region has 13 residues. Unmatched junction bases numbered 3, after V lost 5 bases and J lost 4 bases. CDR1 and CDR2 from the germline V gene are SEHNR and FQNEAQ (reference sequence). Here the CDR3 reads CASSMTSGYEQYF. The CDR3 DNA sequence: TGTGCCAGCAGCATGACTAGCGGATACGAGCAGTACTTC.

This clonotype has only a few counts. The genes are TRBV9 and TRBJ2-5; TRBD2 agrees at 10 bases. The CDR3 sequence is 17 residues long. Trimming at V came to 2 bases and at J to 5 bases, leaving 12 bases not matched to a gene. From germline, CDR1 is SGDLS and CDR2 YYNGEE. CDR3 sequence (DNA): TGTGCCAGCAGCGTGGACCCTCTAGCGGGGGTCGGGGAGACCCAGTACTTC. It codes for CASSVDPLAGVGETQYF.

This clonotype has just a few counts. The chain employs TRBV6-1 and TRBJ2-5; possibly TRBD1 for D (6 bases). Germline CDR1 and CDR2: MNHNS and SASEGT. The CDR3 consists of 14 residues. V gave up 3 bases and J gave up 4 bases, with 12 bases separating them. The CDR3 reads CASSDWGRAETQYF. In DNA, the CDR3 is TGTGCCAGCAGTGACTGGGGGCGCGCAGAGACCCAGTACTTC.

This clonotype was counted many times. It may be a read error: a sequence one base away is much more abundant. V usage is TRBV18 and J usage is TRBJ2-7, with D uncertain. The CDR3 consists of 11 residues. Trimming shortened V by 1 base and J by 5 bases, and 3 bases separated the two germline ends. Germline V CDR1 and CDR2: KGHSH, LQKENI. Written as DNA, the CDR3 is TGTGCCAGCTCACCACTCCACGAGCAGTACTTC. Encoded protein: CASSPLHEQYF.

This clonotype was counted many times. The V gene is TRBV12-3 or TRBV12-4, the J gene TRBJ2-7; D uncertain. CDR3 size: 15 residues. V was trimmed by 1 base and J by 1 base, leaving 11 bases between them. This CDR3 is CASSLVGALSYEQYF. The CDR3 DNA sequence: TGTGCCAGCAGTTTAGTTGGCGCCCTGTCCTACGAGCAGTACTTC.

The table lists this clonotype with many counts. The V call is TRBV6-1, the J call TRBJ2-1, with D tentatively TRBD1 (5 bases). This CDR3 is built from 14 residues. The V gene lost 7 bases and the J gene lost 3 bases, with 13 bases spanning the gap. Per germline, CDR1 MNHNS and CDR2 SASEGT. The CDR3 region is CASNLRQGYNEQFF. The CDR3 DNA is TGTGCCAGCAACCTTAGGCAGGGCTACAATGAGCAGTTCTTC.

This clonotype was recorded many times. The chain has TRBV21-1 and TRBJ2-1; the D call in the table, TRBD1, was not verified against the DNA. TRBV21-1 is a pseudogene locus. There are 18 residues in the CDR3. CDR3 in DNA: TGTGCCAGCAGCAAAGAGGGGACAGGGACAGGTAGGGCCAATGAGCAGTTCTTC. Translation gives CASSKEGTGTGRANEQFF.

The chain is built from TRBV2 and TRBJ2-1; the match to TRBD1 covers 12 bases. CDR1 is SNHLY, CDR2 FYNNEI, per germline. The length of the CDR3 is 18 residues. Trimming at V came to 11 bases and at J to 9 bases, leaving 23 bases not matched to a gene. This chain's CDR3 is CACCLHGGGTGGRGEQFF. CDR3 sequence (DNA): TGTGCCTGCTGTTTACATGGAGGGGGGACAGGGGGCAGGGGTGAGCAGTTCTTC. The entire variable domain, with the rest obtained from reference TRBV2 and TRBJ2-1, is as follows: EPEVTQTPSHQVTQMGQEVILRCVPISNHLYFYWYRQILGQKVEFLVSFYNNEISEKSEIFDDQFSVERPDGSNFTLKIRSTKLEDSAMYFCACCLHGGGTGGRGEQFFGPGTRLTVL.